The 4 T cell receptor beta chains reported below all come from one sample, sequenced in a study of CD8 T cells in ankylosing spondylitis. The study, taken as a whole, reports: Seemingly distinctive of ankylosing spondylitis blood was a TCR beta motif formed by eight highly homologous variants.

From the 5' RACE reads, TCRdb called clonotypes with MiXCR, one entry per CDR3 protein. Altogether hundreds of thousands of distinct CDR3 sequences are present, 25% to 30% being singletons, with the ten largest covering 0.89%. These receptors' antigens are unknown. The sample consisted of blood, either unsorted or a sorted T cell fraction (not recorded which). The source is a male donor with ankylosing spondylitis.

With respect to this clonotype: An end of the junction differs from the germline gene, which may be a read error. The chain uses TRBV7-2 and TRBJ2-1; TRBD2 aligns across 7 bases. This CDR3 has 13 residues. Looked up from germline, CDR1 is SGHTA and CDR2 is FQGNSA. The CDR3 sequence is CASSFKRDNEQLF. The DNA of the CDR3 is TGTGCCAGCAGCTTCAAGCGGGATAATGAGCAGCTCTTC.

This rearrangement joins TRBV29-1 to TRBJ1-3; 9 nucleotides match TRBD1. Trimming cost V 7 bases and J 0 bases; bases outside gene matches: 4. The germline gives CDR1 SQVTM, CDR2 ANQGSEA. CDR3 length: 14 amino acids. DNA of the CDR3: TGCAGCGCTTCACAGGGGGCCTCTGGAAACACCATATATTTT. This translates into CSASQGASGNTIYF. Together with reference TRBV29-1 and TRBJ1-3, the CDR3 gives the full variable domain: SAVISQKPSRDICQRGTSLTIQCQVDSQVTMMFWYRQQPGQSLTLIATANQGSEATYESGFVIDKFPISRPNLTFSTLTVSNMSPEDSSIYLCSASQGASGNTIYFGEGSWLTVV.

This clonotype has only a few counts. The rearrangement joins TRBV20-1 to TRBJ2-7, with TRBD2 as a possible D gene (5 bases). The germline V and J ends were trimmed by 5 bases and 5 bases, with 22 bases remaining between them. This CDR3 is built from 15 residues. Germline V CDR1 and CDR2: DFQATT, SNEGSKA (reference sequence). The CDR3 region is CSASRVEGGQNEQYV. CDR3 in DNA: TGCAGTGCTTCCCGGGTCGAAGGAGGTCAAAACGAGCAGTACGTC.

This clonotype was observed a few times. This chain connects TRBV7-2 to TRBJ2-1; maybe TRBD2 (5 bases). CDR1 is SGHTA, CDR2 FQGNSA, per germline. This CDR3 contains 12 residues. Between the trimmed V and J ends, which lost 5 bases and 9 bases, there was a span of 11 bases. The CDR3 DNA follows: TGTGCCAGCAGCCTTAGCGACGTTGAGCAGTTCTTC. Translating it yields CASSLSDVEQFF.